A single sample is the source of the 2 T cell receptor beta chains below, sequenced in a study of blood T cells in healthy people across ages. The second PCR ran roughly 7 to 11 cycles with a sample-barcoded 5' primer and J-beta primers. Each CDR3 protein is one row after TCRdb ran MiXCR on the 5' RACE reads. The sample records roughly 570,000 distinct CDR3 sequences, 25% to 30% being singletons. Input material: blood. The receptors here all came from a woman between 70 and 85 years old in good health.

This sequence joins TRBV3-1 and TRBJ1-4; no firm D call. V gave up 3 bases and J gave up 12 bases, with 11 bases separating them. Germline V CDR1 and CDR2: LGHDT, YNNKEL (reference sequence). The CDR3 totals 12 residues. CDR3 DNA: TGTGCCAGCAGCCATCTCGGGAGGGAACTGTTTTTT. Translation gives CASSHLGRELFF. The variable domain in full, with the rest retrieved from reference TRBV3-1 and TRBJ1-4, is DTAVSQTPKYLVTQMGNDKSIKCEQNLGHDTMYWYKQDSKKFLKIMFSYNNKELIINETVPNRFSPKSPDKAHLNLHINSLELGDSAVYFCASSHLGRELFFGSGTQLSVL.

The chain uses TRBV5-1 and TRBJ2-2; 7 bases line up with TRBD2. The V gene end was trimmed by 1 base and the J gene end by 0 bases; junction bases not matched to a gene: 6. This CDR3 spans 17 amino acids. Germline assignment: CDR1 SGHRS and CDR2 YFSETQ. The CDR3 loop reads CASSLKVGGTNTGELFF. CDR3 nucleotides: TGCGCCAGCAGCTTGAAGGTCGGGGGGACGAACACCGGGGAGCTGTTTTTT.